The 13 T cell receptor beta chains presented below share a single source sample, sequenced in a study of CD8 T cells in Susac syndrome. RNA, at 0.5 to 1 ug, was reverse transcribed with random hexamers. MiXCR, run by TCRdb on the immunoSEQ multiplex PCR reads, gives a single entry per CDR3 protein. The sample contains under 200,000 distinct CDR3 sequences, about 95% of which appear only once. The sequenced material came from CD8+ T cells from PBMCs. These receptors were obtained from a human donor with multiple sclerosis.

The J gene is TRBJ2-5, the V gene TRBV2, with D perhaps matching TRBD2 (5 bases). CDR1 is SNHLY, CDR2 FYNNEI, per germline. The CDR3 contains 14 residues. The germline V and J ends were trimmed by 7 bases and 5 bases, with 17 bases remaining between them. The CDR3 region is CASKRNDPRETQYF. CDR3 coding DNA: TGTGCCAGCAAGCGGAACGACCCCCGCGAGACCCAGTACTTC.

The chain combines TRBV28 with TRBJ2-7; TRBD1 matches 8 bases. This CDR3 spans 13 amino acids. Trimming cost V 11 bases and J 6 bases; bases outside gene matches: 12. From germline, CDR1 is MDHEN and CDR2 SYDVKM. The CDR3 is CAVLDRGTSEQYF. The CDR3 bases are TGTGCCGTCCTCGACAGGGGTACTAGCGAGCAGTACTTC.

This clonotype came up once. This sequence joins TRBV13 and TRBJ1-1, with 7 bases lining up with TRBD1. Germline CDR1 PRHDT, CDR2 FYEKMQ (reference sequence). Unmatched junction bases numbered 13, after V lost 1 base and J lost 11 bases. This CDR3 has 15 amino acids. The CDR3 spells CASSLEPGQVGSAFF. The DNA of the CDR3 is TGTGCCAGCAGCTTAGAACCTGGACAGGTCGGCTCGGCTTTCTTT.

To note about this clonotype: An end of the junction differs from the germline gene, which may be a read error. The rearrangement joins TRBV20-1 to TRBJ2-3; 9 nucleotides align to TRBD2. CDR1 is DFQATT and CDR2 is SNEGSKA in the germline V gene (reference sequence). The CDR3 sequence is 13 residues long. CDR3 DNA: TGCAGTGCTAGAGAATTTGCGGGGGGGCCTCAGGATTTT. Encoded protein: CSAREFAGGPQDF.

The CDR3: CASSSNSYEQYF. Here the CDR3 DNA reads TGTGCCAGCTCATCAAATTCCTACGAGCAGTACTTC. The genes are TRBV18 and TRBJ2-7; D uncertain. V shed 5 bases and J shed 1 base, with 6 bases lying between them. The CDR3 is 12 residues long. Germline CDR1 and CDR2: KGHSH and LQKENI.

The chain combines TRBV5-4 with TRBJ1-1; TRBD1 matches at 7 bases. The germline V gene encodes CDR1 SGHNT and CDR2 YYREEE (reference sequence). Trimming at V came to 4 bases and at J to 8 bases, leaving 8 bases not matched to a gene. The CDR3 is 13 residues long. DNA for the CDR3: TGTGCCAGCAGCACCTGGGACAGAGAGGAAGCTTTCTTT. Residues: CASSTWDREEAFF.

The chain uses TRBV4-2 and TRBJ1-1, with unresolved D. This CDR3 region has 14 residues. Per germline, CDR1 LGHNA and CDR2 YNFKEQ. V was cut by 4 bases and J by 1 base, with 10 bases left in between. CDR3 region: CASSPNSGNTEAFF. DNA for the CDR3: TGTGCCAGCAGCCCCAATTCGGGGAACACTGAAGCTTTCTTT.

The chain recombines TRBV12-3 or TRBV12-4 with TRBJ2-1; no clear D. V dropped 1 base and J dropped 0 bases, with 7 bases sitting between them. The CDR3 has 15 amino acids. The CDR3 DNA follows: TGTGCCAGCAGTTTAGAGGAAGTCTCCTACAATGAGCAGTTCTTC. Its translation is CASSLEEVSYNEQFF.

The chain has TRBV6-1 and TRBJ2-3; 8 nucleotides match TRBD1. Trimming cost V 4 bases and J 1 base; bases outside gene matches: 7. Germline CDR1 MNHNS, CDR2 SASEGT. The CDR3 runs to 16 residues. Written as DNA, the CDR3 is TGTGCCAGCAGTGCACGACAGGGGAAGGGCACAGATACGCAGTATTTT. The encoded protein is CASSARQGKGTDTQYF.

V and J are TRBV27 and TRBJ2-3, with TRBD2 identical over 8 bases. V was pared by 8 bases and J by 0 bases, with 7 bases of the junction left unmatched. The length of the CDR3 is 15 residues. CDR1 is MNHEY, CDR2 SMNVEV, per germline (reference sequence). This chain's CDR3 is CASGYPGGSTDTQYF. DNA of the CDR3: TGTGCCAGCGGTTACCCGGGAGGGAGCACAGATACGCAGTATTTT.

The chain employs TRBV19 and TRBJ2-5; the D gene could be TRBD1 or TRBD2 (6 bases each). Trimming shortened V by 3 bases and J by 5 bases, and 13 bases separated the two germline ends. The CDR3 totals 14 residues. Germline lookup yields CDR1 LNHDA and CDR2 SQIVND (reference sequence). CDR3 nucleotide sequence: TGTGCCAGTAGTATTAGGGGGGAGGAGGAGACCCAGTACTTC. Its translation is CASSIRGEEETQYF. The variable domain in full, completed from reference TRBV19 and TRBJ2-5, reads DGGITQSPKYLFRKEGQNVTLSCEQNLNHDAMYWYRQDPGQGLRLIYYSQIVNDFQKGDIAEGYSVSREKKESFPLTVTSAQKNPTAFYLCASSIRGEEETQYFGPGTRLLVL.

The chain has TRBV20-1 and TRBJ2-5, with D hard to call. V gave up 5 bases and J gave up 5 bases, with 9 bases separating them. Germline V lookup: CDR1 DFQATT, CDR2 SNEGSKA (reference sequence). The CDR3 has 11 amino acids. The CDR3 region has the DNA TGCAGTGCTGATCACGGCGAGACCCAGTACTTC. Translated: CSADHGETQYF.

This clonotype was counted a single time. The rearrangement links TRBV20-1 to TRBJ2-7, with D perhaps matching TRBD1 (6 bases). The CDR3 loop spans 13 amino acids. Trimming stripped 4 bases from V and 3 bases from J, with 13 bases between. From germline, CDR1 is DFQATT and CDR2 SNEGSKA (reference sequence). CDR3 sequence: CSATPGRGYEQYF. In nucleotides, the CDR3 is TGCAGTGCTACCCCGGGCAGGGGCTACGAGCAGTACTTC.